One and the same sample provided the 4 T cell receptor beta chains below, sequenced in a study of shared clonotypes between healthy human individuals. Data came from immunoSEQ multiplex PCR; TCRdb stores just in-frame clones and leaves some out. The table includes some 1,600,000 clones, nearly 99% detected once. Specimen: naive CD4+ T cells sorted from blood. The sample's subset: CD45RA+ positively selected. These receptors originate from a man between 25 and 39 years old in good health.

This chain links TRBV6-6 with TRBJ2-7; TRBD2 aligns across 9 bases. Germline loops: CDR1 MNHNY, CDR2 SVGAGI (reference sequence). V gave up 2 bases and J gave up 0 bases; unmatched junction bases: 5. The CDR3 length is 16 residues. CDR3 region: CASSYPFSGGSYEQYF. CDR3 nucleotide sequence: TGTGCCAGCAGTTACCCCTTTAGCGGGGGCTCCTACGAGCAGTACTTC.

The CDR3 sequence: CASSRTGARNTEAFF. DNA of the CDR3: TGTGCCAGCAGCCGGACGGGGGCCAGGAACACTGAAGCTTTCTTT. This chain uses TRBV9 with TRBJ1-1, with a weak D call TRBD1 (6 bases). In germline, CDR1 is SGDLS, CDR2 YYNGEE. The CDR3 is made up of 15 amino acids. The germline V and J ends were trimmed by 4 bases and 1 base, with 14 bases remaining between them.

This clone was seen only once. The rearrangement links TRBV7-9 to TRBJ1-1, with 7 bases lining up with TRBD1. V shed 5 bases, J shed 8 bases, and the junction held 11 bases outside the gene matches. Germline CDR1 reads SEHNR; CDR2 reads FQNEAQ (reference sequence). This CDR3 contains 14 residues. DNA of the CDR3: TGTGCCAGCAGCCCAGGACAGGTCGGTGGGGAAGCTTTCTTT. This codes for CASSPGQVGGEAFF.

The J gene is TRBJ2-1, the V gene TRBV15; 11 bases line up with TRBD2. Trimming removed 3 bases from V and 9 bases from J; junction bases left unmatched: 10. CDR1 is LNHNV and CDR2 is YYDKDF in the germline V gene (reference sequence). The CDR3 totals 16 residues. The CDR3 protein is CATSRALAGGSGEQFF. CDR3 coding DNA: TGTGCCACCAGCAGGGCTTTAGCGGGAGGGAGCGGTGAGCAGTTCTTC.